This TCR beta chain was captured in a study of blood T cell repertoires in COVID-19. About the study: The study drew acute and convalescent COVID-19 samples from the United States, Italy and Spain. Sources were T cells, B-cell-depleted T cells, or PBMCs; the material itself was cDNA or gDNA.

Those enrolled in Seattle joined during active infection and were followed longitudinally afterward. The CDR3 runs 13 residues. The V end lost 5 bases, the J end lost 4 bases, and 11 bases lay between the germline ends. Original methodology: Amplification from reference gene primers served as the basis for estimated nucleated cell counts. The data were produced by immunoSEQ multiplex PCR, yet TCRdb's version contains in-frame clones alone and is incomplete. V, J and clone size are taken as reported in that table, and D and trimming were inferred from the DNA itself. This sample has about 200,000 clones, with over 75% found just once.

The sample consisted of peripheral blood. The source of this sequence is a middle-aged man with COVID-19, enrolled during active disease. J is TRBJ1-1 and V is TRBV12-3 or TRBV12-4; D not certain. CDR3 sequence (DNA): TGTGCCAGCAGTATGGGAGTGCGCACTGAAGCTTTCTTT. Its protein product is CASSMGVRTEAFF.